This note documents a single TCR beta chain sequence. The CDR3 length is 13 residues. V gave up 7 bases and J gave up 3 bases, with 12 bases separating them. Germline-derived CDR1 and CDR2 are MNHEY and SVGAGI. Every donor contributed around 10 milliliters of peripheral blood by blood draw. The data were taken from a study of blood T cells in healthy people across ages. Alongside a J-beta primer mix, a sample-barcoded 5' primer served in a second PCR lasting about 6 to 11 cycles. Every cDNA molecule carried a tag from a template-switch adaptor bearing 12 random nucleotides. TCRdb reprocessed the 5' RACE reads with MiXCR, giving one entry per CDR3 protein. The table shows 800,000 or so distinct CDR3 sequences, with approximately 59% occurring only once.

The rearrangement links TRBV6-5 to TRBJ1-2; D ambiguous. The material sequenced was blood. This sequence was found in a young man in good health. In nucleotides, the CDR3 is TGTGCCAGCATGGAGACTGAGGACTATGGCTACACCTTC. The encoded protein is CASMETEDYGYTF.